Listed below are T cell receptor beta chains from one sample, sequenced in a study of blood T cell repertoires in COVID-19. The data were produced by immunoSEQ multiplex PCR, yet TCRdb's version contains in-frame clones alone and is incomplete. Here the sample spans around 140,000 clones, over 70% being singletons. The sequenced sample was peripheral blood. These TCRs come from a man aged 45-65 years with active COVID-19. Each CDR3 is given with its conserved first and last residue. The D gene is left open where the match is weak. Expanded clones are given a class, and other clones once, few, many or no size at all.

CDR3 DNA: TGCAGCGTTGAGTACAGCCCCAATCAGCCCCAGCATTTT
CDR3 protein: CSVEYSPNQPQHF
D gene: NA
clone size: NA
J gene: TRBJ1-5
V gene: TRBV29-1

CDR3 DNA: TGTGCCAGCTCACCCGGGCTGGGACTACAAGGCTACACCTTC
CDR3 protein: CASSPGLGLQGYTF
D gene: NA
clone size: NA
J gene: TRBJ1-2
V gene: TRBV18

CDR3 DNA: TGTGCCAGTAGTCTACGACAGGGTGGCACCGGGGAGCTGTTTTTT
CDR3 protein: CASSLRQGGTGELFF
D gene: TRBD1
clone size: NA
J gene: TRBJ2-2
V gene: TRBV19

CDR3 DNA: TGTGCCAGCAGCCCCCGGACAGGGGGCGGAGAGACCCAGTACTTC
CDR3 protein: CASSPRTGGGETQYF
D gene: TRBD1
clone size: once
J gene: TRBJ2-5
V gene: TRBV13

CDR3 DNA: TGTGCCAGCCTCACTAGCGGGGGGTTCAACACCGGGGAGCTGTTTTTT
CDR3 protein: CASLTSGGFNTGELFF
D gene: TRBD2
clone size: NA
J gene: TRBJ2-2
V gene: TRBV10-3

CDR3 DNA: TGTGCCAGTAGTACAACACGACAGGGGACGGAGCATCAGCCCCAGCATTTT
CDR3 protein: CASSTTRQGTEHQPQHF
D gene: TRBD1
clone size: NA
J gene: TRBJ1-5
V gene: TRBV19

CDR3 DNA: TGTGCCACCCTATGGGACAAGGGGACAGATACGCAGTATTTT
CDR3 protein: CATLWDKGTDTQYF
D gene: NA
clone size: NA
J gene: TRBJ2-3
V gene: TRBV7-2

CDR3 DNA: TGTGCCAGCAGCTTGGGACAGGGGGCAGGGGTTTTCTTT
CDR3 protein: CASSLGQGAGVFF
D gene: TRBD1
clone size: NA
J gene: TRBJ1-1
V gene: TRBV11-1

CDR3 DNA: TGTGCCTGGAGTCTGGGACAGTACAATGAGCAGTTCTTC
CDR3 protein: CAWSLGQYNEQFF
D gene: TRBD1
clone size: NA
J gene: TRBJ2-1
V gene: TRBV30

CDR3 DNA: TGTGCCAGCAGCCCACGGGGGGTAGGTCGAGCAGATACGCAGTATTTT
CDR3 protein: CASSPRGVGRADTQYF
D gene: TRBD2
clone size: few
J gene: TRBJ2-3
V gene: TRBV9

CDR3 DNA: TGTGCCAGCAGCTTGGGCGGCCCCAGCTATGGCTACACCTTC
CDR3 protein: CASSLGGPSYGYTF
D gene: NA
clone size: NA
J gene: TRBJ1-2
V gene: TRBV5-4

CDR3 DNA: TGTGCCACCAGTGGCGGGGTTAGCGGGGTGGCGCGTACCGGGGAGCTGTTTTTT
CDR3 protein: CATSGGVSGVARTGELFF
D gene: TRBD2
clone size: NA
J gene: TRBJ2-2
V gene: TRBV24-1

CDR3 DNA: TGTGCCAGCAGCCGACGCGGGACAGGGACCTACGAGCAGTACTTC
CDR3 protein: CASSRRGTGTYEQYF
D gene: TRBD1
clone size: NA
J gene: TRBJ2-7
V gene: TRBV3-1/TRBV3-2

CDR3 DNA: TGTGCCAGTAGTCCGTGGACAGGGGTCAATTACGAGCAGTACTTC
CDR3 protein: CASSPWTGVNYEQYF
D gene: TRBD1
clone size: NA
J gene: TRBJ2-7
V gene: TRBV19

CDR3 DNA: TGTGCCAGCAGTTGGCTAGCGGGGGGGCCCCAAGAGACCCAGTACTTC
CDR3 protein: CASSWLAGGPQETQYF
D gene: TRBD2
clone size: NA
J gene: TRBJ2-5
V gene: TRBV6-7

CDR3 DNA: TGTGCCAGCAGCTTAGGTGACAGGGAATTTGGCGAGCAGTACTTC
CDR3 protein: CASSLGDREFGEQYF
D gene: TRBD1
clone size: NA
J gene: TRBJ2-7
V gene: TRBV7-9

CDR3 DNA: TGCGCCAGCAGTCACTACAGGGGAGTCGCTCTGGGTTACACCGGGGAGCTGTTTTTT
CDR3 protein: CASSHYRGVALGYTGELFF
D gene: TRBD1
clone size: NA
J gene: TRBJ2-2
V gene: TRBV23-1

CDR3 DNA: TGTGCCAGCAGCTTAGCGGGGAGGGAACCTGGAAACACCATATATTTT
CDR3 protein: CASSLAGREPGNTIYF
D gene: NA
clone size: NA
J gene: TRBJ1-3
V gene: TRBV7-9

CDR3 DNA: TGTGCCAGCACCCGCAGGTTGGACTCCTACGAGCAGTACTTC
CDR3 protein: CASTRRLDSYEQYF
D gene: NA
clone size: NA
J gene: TRBJ2-7
V gene: TRBV11-2

CDR3 DNA: TGTGCCAGCAGAAGACAGGCTAATCAGCCCCAGCATTTT
CDR3 protein: CASRRQANQPQHF
D gene: NA
clone size: few
J gene: TRBJ1-5
V gene: TRBV7-2

CDR3 DNA: TGTGCCAGCAGCCCATTAGGGGGCATCACTGAAGCTTTCTTT
CDR3 protein: CASSPLGGITEAFF
D gene: TRBD1
clone size: NA
J gene: TRBJ1-1
V gene: TRBV9

CDR3 DNA: TGTGCCAGCAGCTTAGGGACACTAGCGGGGGGGCTCAATGAGCAGTTCTTC
CDR3 protein: CASSLGTLAGGLNEQFF
D gene: TRBD2
clone size: NA
J gene: TRBJ2-1
V gene: TRBV11-3

CDR3 DNA: TGCGCCAGCAGCCAAGCCCTAGCGGGGGCCGATTTTTACAATGAGCAGTTCTTC
CDR3 protein: CASSQALAGADFYNEQFF
D gene: TRBD2
clone size: NA
J gene: TRBJ2-1
V gene: TRBV4-3

CDR3 DNA: TGTGCCAGCAGTCCCTGGGACAGGTTGGGAGAGCAGTTCTTC
CDR3 protein: CASSPWDRLGEQFF
D gene: TRBD1
clone size: NA
J gene: TRBJ2-1
V gene: TRBV27

CDR3 DNA: TGTGCCAGCAGCTCCGACAGGGTGAGGGCTTTCTTT
CDR3 protein: CASSSDRVRAFF
D gene: TRBD1
clone size: NA
J gene: TRBJ1-1
V gene: TRBV7-2

CDR3 DNA: TGTGCCAGCAGTGCCGACCCCCGGGACACCCCTAATTCACCCCTCCACTTT
CDR3 protein: CASSADPRDTPNSPLHF
D gene: NA
clone size: NA
J gene: TRBJ1-6
V gene: TRBV6-4

CDR3 DNA: TGTGCCAGCAGTGGACAGGCAAGCAATCAGCCCCAGCATTTT
CDR3 protein: CASSGQASNQPQHF
D gene: NA
clone size: NA
J gene: TRBJ1-5
V gene: TRBV25-1

CDR3 DNA: TGTGCCAGCAGCTCTCGTCACAGGGGGAATGGCTATGGCTACACCTTC
CDR3 protein: CASSSRHRGNGYGYTF
D gene: TRBD1
clone size: NA
J gene: TRBJ1-2
V gene: TRBV11-2

CDR3 DNA: TGTGCCAGCAGCGTCCTAGCGGGTGAGCAGTTCTTC
CDR3 protein: CASSVLAGEQFF
D gene: TRBD2
clone size: NA
J gene: TRBJ2-1
V gene: TRBV7-2

CDR3 DNA: TGTGCCAGCAGTTACGAAAGGAGGACTTGGGGCAATGAGCAGTTCTTC
CDR3 protein: CASSYERRTWGNEQFF
D gene: NA
clone size: NA
J gene: TRBJ2-1
V gene: TRBV6-5

CDR3 DNA: TGCGCCAGCCAGTCCCGACAGGGCCTAAAAGAGACCCAGTACTTC
CDR3 protein: CASQSRQGLKETQYF
D gene: TRBD1
clone size: NA
J gene: TRBJ2-5
V gene: TRBV5-1

CDR3 DNA: TGTGCCAGCAGCATACTAGCGGGATCTGAGACCCAGTACTTC
CDR3 protein: CASSILAGSETQYF
D gene: TRBD2
clone size: NA
J gene: TRBJ2-5
V gene: TRBV5-6

CDR3 DNA: TGTGCCAGCAGCCAAGGACAGGGGGCATGGGAGACCCAGTACTTC
CDR3 protein: CASSQGQGAWETQYF
D gene: TRBD1
clone size: once
J gene: TRBJ2-5
V gene: TRBV7-8

CDR3 DNA: TGTGCCAGTAGTATGGGGCGCGGGGACCGCTTTACCAATGAGCAGTTCTTC
CDR3 protein: CASSMGRGDRFTNEQFF
D gene: NA
clone size: NA
J gene: TRBJ2-1
V gene: TRBV19

CDR3 DNA: TGTGCCAGCACCCAGGGTACGCAGTATTTT
CDR3 protein: CASTQGTQYF
D gene: NA
clone size: NA
J gene: TRBJ2-3
V gene: TRBV11-2

CDR3 DNA: TGTGCCAGCAGCCTCTTCTCGGGAAAGACTGAAGCTTTCTTT
CDR3 protein: CASSLFSGKTEAFF
D gene: NA
clone size: NA
J gene: TRBJ1-1
V gene: TRBV3-1/TRBV3-2

CDR3 DNA: TGTGCCAGCACCAGGGCGGGGACCGGAAACACCATATATTTT
CDR3 protein: CASTRAGTGNTIYF
D gene: NA
clone size: NA
J gene: TRBJ1-3
V gene: TRBV6-6

CDR3 DNA: TGTGCCGCAACCGGGACAGGGGGCGCCTATAGCTCCTACGAGCAGTACTTC
CDR3 protein: CAATGTGGAYSSYEQYF
D gene: TRBD1
clone size: NA
J gene: TRBJ2-7
V gene: TRBV24-1

CDR3 DNA: TGTGCCAGCAGCCAACCGGGACTAGCGGGGGACCGGAATTGGGGCGAGCAGTACTTC
CDR3 protein: CASSQPGLAGDRNWGEQYF
D gene: TRBD2
clone size: NA
J gene: TRBJ2-7
V gene: TRBV3-1/TRBV3-2

CDR3 DNA: TGTGCCAGCAGTGACAGGACTGGAAGCTCCTACAATGAGCAGTTCTTC
CDR3 protein: CASSDRTGSSYNEQFF
D gene: NA
clone size: NA
J gene: TRBJ2-1
V gene: TRBV6-4

CDR3 DNA: TGTGCCAGCTCACGAAACTTCAGGGGTTTAGACAATGAGCAGTTCTTC
CDR3 protein: CASSRNFRGLDNEQFF
D gene: NA
clone size: few
J gene: TRBJ2-1
V gene: TRBV18

CDR3 DNA: TGTGCCAGCAGCGTAGCTTCGAAAGGGGGTGGCTACACCTTC
CDR3 protein: CASSVASKGGGYTF
D gene: NA
clone size: NA
J gene: TRBJ1-2
V gene: TRBV9